This T cell receptor beta chain was recovered during a study of blood T cell repertoires in COVID-19. Sequencing was performed with immunoSEQ multiplex PCR; in TCRdb, only in-frame clones are kept and a portion is missing. The sample consists of about 120,000 clones, approximately 90% of them appearing once. This receptor was obtained from a man in his forties with acute or convalescent COVID-19. The sequenced sample was peripheral blood.

CDR3: CASSFRREAFF. The CDR3 DNA is TGTGCCAGCAGTTTTCGGAGAGAAGCTTTCTTT. This sequence joins TRBV12-3 or TRBV12-4 and TRBJ1-1; the D is unclear. The CDR3 is 11 residues long. The germline V and J ends were trimmed by 3 bases and 8 bases, with 7 bases remaining between them.